What follows describes a single T cell receptor beta chain. The data were obtained in a study of blood T cell repertoires in COVID-19. TCRdb's table, derived via immunoSEQ multiplex PCR, lists solely in-frame clones and lacks some. The sample lists about 260,000 clones; around nine tenths were seen once. Per the germline V gene, CDR1 is KGHSH and CDR2 is LQKENI. Trimming took 2 bases from V and 0 from J; bases not matched to a gene: 10. CDR3 length: 18 amino acids. The sequencing sample was made of peripheral blood. This clonotype originated in a man aged 40-50 years with active or convalescent COVID-19. The chain couples TRBV18 to TRBJ1-3, with 7 positions matching TRBD1. DNA of the CDR3: TGTGCCAGCTCACCATTAGGGGACAGTATGGTCTCTGGAAACACCATATATTTT. Its protein is CASSPLGDSMVSGNTIYF.